These T cell receptor beta chains were read from a single sample in a study of blood T cell repertoires in COVID-19. Some clones are missing from TCRdb's copy, which holds only in-frame ones; the method was immunoSEQ multiplex PCR. Of 200,000 to 250,000 clones detected, less than 90% appear once; the ten largest clones hold 6.2%. Sequencing was performed on peripheral blood. Receptors originate from a man aged 55 to 70 with acute or convalescent COVID-19. Both conserved end residues are part of each CDR3. A D gene is named only where the DNA matches it firmly. Expanded clones are given a class, and other clones once, few, many or no size at all.

CDR3aa | CDR3nt | d_gene | j_gene | v_gene | abundance
CASSSPTGPQHF | TGTGCCAGCAGTTCTCCGACAGGCCCCCAGCATTTT | NA | TRBJ1-5 | TRBV5-6 | NA
CASSPTLGQGTKNIQYF | TGTGCCAGCAGTCCAACCCTCGGACAGGGAACCAAAAACATTCAGTACTTC | TRBD1 | TRBJ2-4 | TRBV6-6 | NA
CASSLNGQFEAFF | TGCGCCAGCAGCCTAAACGGACAGTTTGAAGCTTTCTTT | NA | TRBJ1-1 | TRBV5-1 | NA
CASSLPYRGLNEQFF | TGTGCCAGCAGCTTGCCCTACAGGGGCCTCAATGAGCAGTTCTTC | TRBD1 | TRBJ2-1 | TRBV5-4 | NA
CAWKQGLNEQFF | TGTGCCTGGAAGCAGGGGCTGAATGAGCAGTTCTTC | NA | TRBJ2-1 | TRBV30 | few
CASRGQGRGEQFF | TGTGCCAGCCGCGGACAGGGTCGTGGTGAGCAGTTCTTC | TRBD1 | TRBJ2-1 | TRBV7-2 | NA
CASSSGQGKPQHF | TGTGCCAGCAGCTCAGGACAGGGAAAGCCCCAGCATTTT | TRBD1 | TRBJ1-5 | TRBV7-2 | NA
CASSLDLAGGAGGGYTF | TGTGCCAGCAGCTTAGACCTCGCAGGGGGCGCGGGAGGGGGCTACACCTTC | TRBD1 | TRBJ1-2 | TRBV7-2 | NA
CATPMDRREEKLFF | TGTGCCACCCCCATGGACAGGAGAGAGGAAAAACTGTTTTTT | TRBD1 | TRBJ1-4 | TRBV24-1 | NA
CASSPGLAGPVPQYF | TGTGCCAGTAGTCCGGGACTAGCGGGACCCGTTCCGCAGTATTTT | TRBD2 | TRBJ2-3 | TRBV19 | NA
CASSDGSTGEQYF | TGTGCCAGCAGTGATGGTAGCACCGGCGAGCAGTACTTC | NA | TRBJ2-7 | TRBV2 | NA
CASSAGTSGREQYF | TGTGCCAGCAGCGCAGGGACTAGCGGGAGAGAGCAGTACTTC | TRBD2 | TRBJ2-7 | TRBV9 | once
CASSPPPGLAGSTDTQYF | TGTGCCAGCAGCCCCCCTCCCGGGCTAGCGGGAAGCACAGATACGCAGTATTTT | TRBD2 | TRBJ2-3 | TRBV3-1/TRBV3-2 | NA
CASSVTTGNTEAFF | TGTGCCAGCAGCGTAACCACAGGGAACACTGAAGCTTTCTTT | NA | TRBJ1-1 | TRBV9 | few
CASSPEAGTGELFF | TGTGCCAGCAGCCCGGAGGCGGGCACCGGGGAGCTGTTTTTT | NA | TRBJ2-2 | TRBV9 | NA
CASGDGQGGNQPQHF | TGTGCCAGTGGGGACGGACAGGGGGGAAATCAGCCCCAGCATTTT | TRBD1 | TRBJ1-5 | TRBV19 | NA
CASSPQTGGRYYGYTF | TGTGCCAGCAGCCCCCAAACAGGGGGAAGATACTATGGCTACACCTTC | TRBD1 | TRBJ1-2 | TRBV5-5 | NA
CAISESGGTYEQYF | TGTGCCATCAGTGAGTCAGGAGGGACCTACGAGCAGTACTTC | NA | TRBJ2-7 | TRBV10-3 | NA
CASSLSGQGGNQPQHF | TGTGCCAGCAGTTTGTCGGGACAGGGAGGCAATCAGCCCCAGCATTTT | TRBD1 | TRBJ1-5 | TRBV28 | NA
CASSPGATASTDTQYF | TGTGCCAGCAGTCCCGGAGCTACCGCTAGCACAGATACGCAGTATTTT | NA | TRBJ2-3 | TRBV7-8 | once
CASSLLGQGFGDTQYF | TGTGCCAGCAGCCTTCTGGGACAAGGCTTTGGAGATACGCAGTATTTT | NA | TRBJ2-3 | TRBV5-5 | NA
CASTGLAGGPHEQFF | TGTGCCAGTACCGGACTAGCGGGAGGGCCCCATGAGCAGTTCTTC | TRBD2 | TRBJ2-1 | TRBV19 | NA
CASSSRGQGAGELFF | TGTGCCAGCAGCTCCAGGGGACAGGGGGCCGGGGAGCTGTTTTTT | TRBD1 | TRBJ2-2 | TRBV11-3 | NA
CASSLGPAGVYETQYF | TGTGCTAGCAGCTTAGGTCCAGCGGGAGTGTATGAGACCCAGTACTTC | TRBD2 | TRBJ2-5 | TRBV7-7 | NA
CASSPRLTGPNSNQPQHF | TGTGCCAGCTCACCACGGTTAACAGGGCCCAATAGCAATCAGCCCCAGCATTTT | NA | TRBJ1-5 | TRBV18 | NA
CASSEVWGSPEAFF | TGTGCCAGCAGTGAAGTATGGGGCTCTCCTGAAGCTTTCTTT | NA | TRBJ1-1 | TRBV6-1 | NA
CASSTGGGSSYEQYF | TGTGCCAGCAGCACGGGGGGGGGAAGCTCCTACGAGCAGTACTTC | TRBD2 | TRBJ2-7 | TRBV4-2 | NA
CAISDQGSNSPLHF | TGTGCCATCAGTGATCAGGGGAGCAATTCACCCCTCCACTTT | NA | TRBJ1-6 | TRBV10-3 | NA
CASSEGARNQPQHF | TGTGCCAGCAGTGAAGGGGCCCGCAATCAGCCCCAGCATTTT | NA | TRBJ1-5 | TRBV2 | once
CASSIRGQGGNQPQHF | TGTGCCAGTAGTATAAGGGGACAGGGAGGCAATCAGCCCCAGCATTTT | TRBD1 | TRBJ1-5 | TRBV19 | NA
CAWSLRGLQGYTF | TGTGCCTGGAGCCTCAGGGGGCTACAGGGCTACACCTTC | TRBD1 | TRBJ1-2 | TRBV30 | NA
CATSEAEETQYF | TGTGCCACCAGTGAAGCCGAAGAGACCCAGTACTTC | NA | TRBJ2-5 | TRBV24-1 | NA
CASSLAGGGNTIYF | TGCGCCAGCAGCTTGGCAGGGGGTGGAAACACCATATATTTT | TRBD1 | TRBJ1-3 | TRBV5-1 | NA
CASSRDSSYNEQFF | TGTGCCAGCAGCCGTGACAGTTCCTACAATGAGCAGTTCTTC | NA | TRBJ2-1 | TRBV7-2 | NA
CASSLSRERHNEQFF | TGCGCCAGCAGCTTGTCGCGGGAGCGCCACAATGAGCAGTTCTTC | TRBD2 | TRBJ2-1 | TRBV5-1 | NA
CASSAPSGAGIQYF | TGTGCCAGCAGCGCCCCCAGCGGTGCGGGCATTCAGTACTTC | NA | TRBJ2-4 | TRBV2 | NA
CASRDRGLPREKLFF | TGTGCCAGCCGGGACAGGGGGCTCCCACGAGAAAAACTGTTTTTT | TRBD1 | TRBJ1-4 | TRBV6-5 | NA
CASRLRPGGTSYNEQFF | TGTGCCAGCAGGTTACGCCCCGGGGGGACTAGCTACAATGAGCAGTTCTTC | TRBD2 | TRBJ2-1 | TRBV2 | NA
CASSLGTGAEKLFF | TGTGCCAGCAGCCTTGGGACAGGGGCTGAAAAACTGTTTTTT | TRBD1 | TRBJ1-4 | TRBV11-1 | NA
CTNQGQLYTEAFF | TGCACCAATCAGGGACAGCTGTACACTGAAGCTTTCTTT | NA | TRBJ1-1 | TRBV1 | NA
CASSFQGETQYF | TGTGCCAGCAGTTTCCAGGGAGAGACCCAGTACTTC | NA | TRBJ2-5 | TRBV27 | NA
CASSARQGVNYGYTF | TGTGCCAGCAGCGCCCGACAGGGGGTTAACTATGGCTACACCTTC | TRBD1 | TRBJ1-2 | TRBV9 | few
CASSIVREGIGNTIYF | TGTGCCAGCAGCATAGTACGGGAGGGGATAGGAAACACCATATATTTT | NA | TRBJ1-3 | TRBV7-6 | NA
CASSFGEDTEAFF | TGTGCCAGCAGCTTCGGGGAGGACACTGAAGCTTTCTTT | NA | TRBJ1-1 | TRBV11-2 | NA
CASSESDPSATDTQYF | TGTGCCAGCAGTGAATCCGATCCTAGCGCGACAGATACGCAGTATTTT | NA | TRBJ2-3 | TRBV6-1 | NA
CASSLGGWETQYF | TGTGCCAGCAGCTTGGGCGGGTGGGAGACCCAGTACTTC | NA | TRBJ2-5 | TRBV5-8 | NA
CASRATGGEQYF | TGTGCCAGTAGAGCGACAGGAGGCGAGCAGTACTTC | NA | TRBJ2-7 | TRBV19 | NA
CASSRSKDKGARHEQFF | TGTGCCAGCAGCAGGTCGAAGGATAAAGGGGCCCGGCATGAGCAGTTCTTC | NA | TRBJ2-1 | TRBV6-8 | NA
CASSLLRGSHEQYF | TGTGCCAGCAGCTTATTAAGGGGAAGCCACGAGCAGTACTTC | NA | TRBJ2-7 | TRBV11-2 | NA
CASTGSSDTQYF | TGTGCCAGCACGGGGAGTTCAGATACGCAGTATTTT | NA | TRBJ2-3 | TRBV6-5 | NA
CASSLGQNSNQPQHF | TGTGCCAGCTCACTGGGACAGAATAGCAATCAGCCCCAGCATTTT | TRBD1 | TRBJ1-5 | TRBV18 | NA
CASVNSGANVLTF | TGTGCCAGCGTTAACTCTGGGGCCAACGTCCTGACTTTC | NA | TRBJ2-6 | TRBV12-3/TRBV12-4 | NA
CASSVDSGRTDTQYF | TGTGCCAGCAGCGTAGACAGCGGACGCACAGATACGCAGTATTTT | NA | TRBJ2-3 | TRBV9 | NA
CSARDRETQYF | TGCAGTGCTAGAGATCGGGAGACCCAGTACTTC | NA | TRBJ2-5 | TRBV20-1 | NA